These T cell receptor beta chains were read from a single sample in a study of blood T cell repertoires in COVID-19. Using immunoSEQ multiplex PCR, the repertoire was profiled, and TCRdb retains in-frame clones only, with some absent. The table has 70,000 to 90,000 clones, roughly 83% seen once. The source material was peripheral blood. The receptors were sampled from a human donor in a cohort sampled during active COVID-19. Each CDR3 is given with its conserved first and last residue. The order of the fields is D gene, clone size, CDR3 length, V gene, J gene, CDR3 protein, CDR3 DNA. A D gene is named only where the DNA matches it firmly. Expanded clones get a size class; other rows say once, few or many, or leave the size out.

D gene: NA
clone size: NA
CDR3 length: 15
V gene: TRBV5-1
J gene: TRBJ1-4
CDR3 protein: CASSLVPGRQEKLFF
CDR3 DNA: TGCGCCAGCAGCTTGGTCCCAGGGCGTCAAGAAAAACTGTTTTTT

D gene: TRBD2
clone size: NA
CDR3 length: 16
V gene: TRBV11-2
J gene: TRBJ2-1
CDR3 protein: CASSPAGTSGRYEQFF
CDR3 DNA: TGTGCCAGCAGCCCCGCCGGGACTAGCGGGAGATATGAGCAGTTCTTC

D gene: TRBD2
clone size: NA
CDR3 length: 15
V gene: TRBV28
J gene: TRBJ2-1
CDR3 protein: CASSFSGRDYNEQFF
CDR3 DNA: TGTGCCAGCAGTTTCAGCGGGAGAGATTACAATGAGCAGTTCTTC

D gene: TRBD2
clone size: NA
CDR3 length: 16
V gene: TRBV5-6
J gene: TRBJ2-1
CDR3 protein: CASTAMGLAEYNEQFF
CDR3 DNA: TGTGCCAGCACCGCGATGGGACTAGCGGAATACAATGAGCAGTTCTTC

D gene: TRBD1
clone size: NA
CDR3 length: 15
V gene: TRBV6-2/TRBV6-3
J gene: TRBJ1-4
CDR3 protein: CASSKGQGPNEKLFF
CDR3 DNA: TGTGCCAGCAGTAAAGGACAGGGGCCTAATGAAAAACTGTTTTTT

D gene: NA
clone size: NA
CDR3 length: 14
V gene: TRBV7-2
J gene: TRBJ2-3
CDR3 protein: CASSSQTRTDTQYF
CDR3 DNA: TGTGCCAGCAGCTCACAGACCCGCACAGATACGCAGTATTTT

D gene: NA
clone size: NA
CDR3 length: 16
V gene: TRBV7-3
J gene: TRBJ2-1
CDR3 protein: CASSPQGASAVNEQFF
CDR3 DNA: TGTGCCAGCAGCCCCCAAGGGGCTAGCGCCGTCAATGAGCAGTTCTTC

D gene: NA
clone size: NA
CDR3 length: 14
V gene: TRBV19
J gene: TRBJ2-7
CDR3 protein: CASSIQGTLGEQYF
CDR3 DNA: TGTGCCAGTAGTATACAGGGGACCCTGGGGGAGCAGTACTTC

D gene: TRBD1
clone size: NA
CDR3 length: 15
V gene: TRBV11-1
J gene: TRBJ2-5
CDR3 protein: CASSDGQGTQETQYF
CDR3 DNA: TGTGCCAGCAGCGACGGACAGGGGACCCAAGAGACCCAGTACTTC

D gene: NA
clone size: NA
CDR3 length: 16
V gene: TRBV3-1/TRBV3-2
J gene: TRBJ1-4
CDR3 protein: CASSQGQGISNEKLFF
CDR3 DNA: TGTGCCAGCAGCCAAGGGCAGGGTATTAGTAATGAAAAACTGTTTTTT

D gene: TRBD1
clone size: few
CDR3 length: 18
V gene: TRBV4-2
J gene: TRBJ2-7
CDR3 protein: CASSPVPGQGTGSYEQYF
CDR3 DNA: TGTGCCAGCAGCCCCGTCCCGGGACAGGGAACGGGCTCCTACGAGCAGTACTTC

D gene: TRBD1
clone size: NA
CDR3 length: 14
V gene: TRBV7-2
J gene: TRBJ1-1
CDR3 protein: CASSLQGGNTEAFF
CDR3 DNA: TGTGCCAGCAGCTTACAGGGGGGGAACACTGAAGCTTTCTTT

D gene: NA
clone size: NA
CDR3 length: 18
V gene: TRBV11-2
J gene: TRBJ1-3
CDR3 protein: CASSLLYGSPGSGNTIYF
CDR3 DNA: TGTGCCAGCAGCTTACTTTACGGTTCTCCGGGGTCTGGAAACACCATATATTTT

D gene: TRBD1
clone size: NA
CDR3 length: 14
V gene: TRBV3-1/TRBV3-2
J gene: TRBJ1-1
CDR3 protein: CASSQASGDSEAFF
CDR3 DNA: TGTGCCAGCAGCCAAGCTTCGGGGGACAGTGAAGCTTTCTTT

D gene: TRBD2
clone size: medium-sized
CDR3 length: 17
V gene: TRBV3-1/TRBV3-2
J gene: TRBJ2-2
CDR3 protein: CASSQNRLAGNTGELFF
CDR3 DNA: TGTGCCAGCAGCCAAAATCGACTAGCGGGGAACACCGGGGAGCTGTTTTTT

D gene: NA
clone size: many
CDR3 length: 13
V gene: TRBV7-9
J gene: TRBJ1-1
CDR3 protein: CASRQPQPPEAFF
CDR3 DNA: TGTGCCAGCAGACAACCACAGCCCCCTGAAGCTTTCTTT

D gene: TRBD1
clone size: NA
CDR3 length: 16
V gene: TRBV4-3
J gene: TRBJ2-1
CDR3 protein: CASSQDRTGLRYEQFF
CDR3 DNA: TGCGCCAGCAGCCAAGACCGGACAGGCCTTCGGTATGAGCAGTTCTTC

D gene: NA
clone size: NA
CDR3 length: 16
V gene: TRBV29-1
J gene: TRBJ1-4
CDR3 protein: CSVEDIRRSGTEKLFF
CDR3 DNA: TGCAGCGTTGAAGATATTAGACGGAGTGGAACTGAAAAACTGTTTTTT

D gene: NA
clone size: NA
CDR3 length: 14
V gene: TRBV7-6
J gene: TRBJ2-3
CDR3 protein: CASSFGGSKDTQYF
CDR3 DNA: TGTGCCAGCAGCTTCGGCGGGTCGAAAGATACGCAGTATTTT

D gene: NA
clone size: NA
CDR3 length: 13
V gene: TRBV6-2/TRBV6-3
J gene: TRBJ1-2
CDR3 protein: CASTPGLVYGYTF
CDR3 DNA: TGTGCCAGCACCCCAGGACTCGTCTATGGCTACACCTTC

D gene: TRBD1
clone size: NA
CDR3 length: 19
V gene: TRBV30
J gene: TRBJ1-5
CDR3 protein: CAWRGRGGQGDFSNQPQHF
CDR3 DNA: TGTGCCTGGAGGGGGAGGGGAGGACAGGGGGATTTTAGCAATCAGCCCCAGCATTTT

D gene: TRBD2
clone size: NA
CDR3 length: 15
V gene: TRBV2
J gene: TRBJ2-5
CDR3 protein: CASSDVASGEETQYF
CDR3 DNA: TGTGCCAGCAGTGATGTGGCTAGCGGGGAGGAGACCCAGTACTTC

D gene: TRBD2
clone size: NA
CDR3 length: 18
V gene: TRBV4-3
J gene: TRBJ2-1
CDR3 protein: CASSQDRGLADSYNEQFF
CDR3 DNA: TGCGCCAGCAGCCAAGATCGGGGACTAGCAGACTCCTACAATGAGCAGTTCTTC

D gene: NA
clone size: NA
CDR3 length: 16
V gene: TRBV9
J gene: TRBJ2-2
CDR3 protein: CASSPQGLESTGELFF
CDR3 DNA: TGTGCCAGCAGCCCCCAGGGACTCGAAAGCACCGGGGAGCTGTTTTTT

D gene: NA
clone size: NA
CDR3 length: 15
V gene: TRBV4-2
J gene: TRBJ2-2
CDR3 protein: CASSQDFRSTGELFF
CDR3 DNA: TGTGCCAGCAGCCAAGATTTCAGGTCCACCGGGGAGCTGTTTTTT

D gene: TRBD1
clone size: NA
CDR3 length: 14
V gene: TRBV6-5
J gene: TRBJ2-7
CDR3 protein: CASSYSDRGYEQYF
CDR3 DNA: TGTGCCAGCAGTTACTCCGACAGGGGGTACGAGCAGTACTTC

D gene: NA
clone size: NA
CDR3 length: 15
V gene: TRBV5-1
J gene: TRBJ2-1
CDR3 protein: CASSLYGGLYNEQFF
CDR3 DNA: TGCGCCAGCAGCTTGTATGGCGGGTTATACAATGAGCAGTTCTTC

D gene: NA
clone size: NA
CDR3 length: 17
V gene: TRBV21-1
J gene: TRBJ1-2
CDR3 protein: CASSKAGDRYSNYGYTF
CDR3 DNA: TGTGCCAGCAGCAAAGCGGGGGACAGATATTCTAACTATGGCTACACCTTC

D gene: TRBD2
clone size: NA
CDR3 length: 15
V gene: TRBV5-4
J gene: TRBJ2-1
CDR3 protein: CASSLGGEGNDEQFF
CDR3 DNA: TGTGCCAGCAGCTTGGGAGGGGAGGGAAACGATGAGCAGTTCTTC

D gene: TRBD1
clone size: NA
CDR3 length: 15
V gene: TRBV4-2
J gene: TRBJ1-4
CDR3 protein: CASSQDGQGGEKLFF
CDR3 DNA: TGTGCCAGCAGCCAAGACGGACAGGGGGGAGAAAAACTGTTTTTT

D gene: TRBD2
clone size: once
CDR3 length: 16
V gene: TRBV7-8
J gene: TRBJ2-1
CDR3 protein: CASSSGLAGAYNEQFF
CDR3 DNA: TGTGCCAGCAGCTCGGGACTAGCGGGCGCCTACAATGAGCAGTTCTTC

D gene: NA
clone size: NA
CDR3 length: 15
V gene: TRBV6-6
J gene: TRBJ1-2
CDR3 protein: CASSPRADRPYGYTF
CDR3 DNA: TGTGCCAGCAGTCCCAGAGCGGACAGACCCTATGGCTACACCTTC

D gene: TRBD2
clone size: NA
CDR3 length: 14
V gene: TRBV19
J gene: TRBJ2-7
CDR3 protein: CASSMGSGISEQYF
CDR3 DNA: TGTGCCAGTAGTATGGGTAGCGGGATCTCCGAGCAGTACTTC

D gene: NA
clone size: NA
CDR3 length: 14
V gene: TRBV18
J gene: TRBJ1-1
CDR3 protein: CASSLDGMNTEAFF
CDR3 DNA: TGTGCCAGCTCCCTAGATGGCATGAACACTGAAGCTTTCTTT

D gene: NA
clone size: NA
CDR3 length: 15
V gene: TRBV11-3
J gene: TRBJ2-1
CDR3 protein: CASSSLSGLVNEQFF
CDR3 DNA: TGTGCCAGCAGCTCCCTGTCGGGTCTCGTGAATGAGCAGTTCTTC

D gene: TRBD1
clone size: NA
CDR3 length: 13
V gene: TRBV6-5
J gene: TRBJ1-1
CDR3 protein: CASTTGVSTEAFF
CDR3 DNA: TGTGCCAGCACAACAGGGGTGAGCACTGAAGCTTTCTTT

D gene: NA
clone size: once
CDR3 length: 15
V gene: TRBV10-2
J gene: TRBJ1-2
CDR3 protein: CASSEPRGARYGYTF
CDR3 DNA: TGCGCCAGCAGTGAGCCCAGGGGCGCTCGCTATGGCTACACCTTC

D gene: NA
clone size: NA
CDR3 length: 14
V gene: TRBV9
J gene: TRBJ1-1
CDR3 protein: CASSLRPGGTEAFF
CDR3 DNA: TGTGCCAGCAGCCTGAGGCCGGGGGGGACTGAAGCTTTCTTT

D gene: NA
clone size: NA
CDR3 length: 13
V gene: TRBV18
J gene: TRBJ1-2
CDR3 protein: CASSLRAWYGYTF
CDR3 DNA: TGTGCCAGCTCGCTGAGGGCATGGTATGGCTACACCTTC

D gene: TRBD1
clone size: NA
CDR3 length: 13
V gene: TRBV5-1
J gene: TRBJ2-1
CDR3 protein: CASSSLTGNEQFF
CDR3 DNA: TGCGCCAGCAGCTCCTTGACAGGGAATGAGCAGTTCTTC

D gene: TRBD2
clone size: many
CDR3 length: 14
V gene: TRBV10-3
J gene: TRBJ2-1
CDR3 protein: CAISLRLADNEQFF
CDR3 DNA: TGTGCCATCAGCCTTAGGCTAGCGGACAATGAGCAGTTCTTC

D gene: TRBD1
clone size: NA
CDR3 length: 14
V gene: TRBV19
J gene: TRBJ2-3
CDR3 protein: CASSTQTGSDTQYF
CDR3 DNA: TGTGCCAGTAGTACGCAGACAGGGTCAGATACGCAGTATTTT

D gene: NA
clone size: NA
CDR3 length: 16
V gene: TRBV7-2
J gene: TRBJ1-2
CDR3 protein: CASSLVGAGVHYGYTF
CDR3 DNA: TGTGCCAGCAGCTTAGTCGGGGCAGGGGTTCACTATGGCTACACCTTC

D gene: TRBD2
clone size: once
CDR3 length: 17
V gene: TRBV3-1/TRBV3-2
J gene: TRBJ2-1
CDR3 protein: CASSGQRERGSYNEQFF
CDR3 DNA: TGTGCCAGCAGTGGGCAGCGGGAGCGGGGCTCCTACAATGAGCAGTTCTTC

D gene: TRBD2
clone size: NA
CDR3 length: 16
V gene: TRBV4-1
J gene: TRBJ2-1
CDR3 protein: CASSQSAGVLYNEQFF
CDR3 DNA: TGCGCCAGCAGCCAGTCAGCGGGAGTTCTCTACAATGAGCAGTTCTTC

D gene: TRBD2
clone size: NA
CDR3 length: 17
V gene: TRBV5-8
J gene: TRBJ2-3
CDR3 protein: CASSLATSGASTDTQYF
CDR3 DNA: TGTGCCAGCAGCTTGGCAACTAGCGGCGCTAGCACAGATACGCAGTATTTT

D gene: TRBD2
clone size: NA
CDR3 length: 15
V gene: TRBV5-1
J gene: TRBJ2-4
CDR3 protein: CASSLGTARGGIQYF
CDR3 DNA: TGCGCCAGCAGCTTGGGTACAGCCCGCGGGGGCATTCAGTACTTC

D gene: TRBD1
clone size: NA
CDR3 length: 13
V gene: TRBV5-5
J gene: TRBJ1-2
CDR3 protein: CASSLGQGRGYTF
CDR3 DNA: TGTGCCAGCAGCCTCGGACAGGGGAGAGGCTACACCTTC

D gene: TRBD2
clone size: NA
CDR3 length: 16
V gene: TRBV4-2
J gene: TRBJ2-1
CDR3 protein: CASSQESGSTYNEQFF
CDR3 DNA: TGTGCCAGCAGCCAAGAGAGCGGGAGTACCTACAATGAGCAGTTCTTC

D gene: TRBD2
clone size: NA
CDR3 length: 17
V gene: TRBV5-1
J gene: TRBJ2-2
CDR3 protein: CASSLGLAGVWTGELFF
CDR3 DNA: TGCGCCAGCAGCTTGGGACTAGCGGGAGTTTGGACCGGGGAGCTGTTTTTT